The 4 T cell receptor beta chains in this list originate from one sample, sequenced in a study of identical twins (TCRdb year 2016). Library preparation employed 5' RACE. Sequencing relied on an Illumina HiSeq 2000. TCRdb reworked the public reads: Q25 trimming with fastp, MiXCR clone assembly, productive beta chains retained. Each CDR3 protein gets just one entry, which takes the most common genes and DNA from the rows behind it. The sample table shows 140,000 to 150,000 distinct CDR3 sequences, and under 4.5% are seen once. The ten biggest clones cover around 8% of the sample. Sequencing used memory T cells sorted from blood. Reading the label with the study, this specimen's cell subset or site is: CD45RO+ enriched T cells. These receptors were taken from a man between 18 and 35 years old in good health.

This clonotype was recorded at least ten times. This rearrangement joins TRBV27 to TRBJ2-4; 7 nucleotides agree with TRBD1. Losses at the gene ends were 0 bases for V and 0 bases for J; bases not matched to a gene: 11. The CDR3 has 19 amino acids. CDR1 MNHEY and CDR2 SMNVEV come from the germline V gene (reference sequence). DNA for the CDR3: TGTGCCAGCAGTTTATCGTGGGCCCGAACAGGGGTAGCCAAAAACATTCAGTACTTC. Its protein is CASSLSWARTGVAKNIQYF.

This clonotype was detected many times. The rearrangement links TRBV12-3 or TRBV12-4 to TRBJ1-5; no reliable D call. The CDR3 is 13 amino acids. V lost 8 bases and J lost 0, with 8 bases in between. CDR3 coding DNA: TGTGCCAGCCGACGGGATAGCAATCAGCCCCAGCATTTT. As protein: CASRRDSNQPQHF.

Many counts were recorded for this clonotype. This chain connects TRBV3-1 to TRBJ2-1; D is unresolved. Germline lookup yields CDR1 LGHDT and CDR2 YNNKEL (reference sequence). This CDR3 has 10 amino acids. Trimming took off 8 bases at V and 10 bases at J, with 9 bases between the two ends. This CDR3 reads CASGIPEQFF. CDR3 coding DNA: TGTGCCAGCGGCATACCCGAGCAGTTCTTC.

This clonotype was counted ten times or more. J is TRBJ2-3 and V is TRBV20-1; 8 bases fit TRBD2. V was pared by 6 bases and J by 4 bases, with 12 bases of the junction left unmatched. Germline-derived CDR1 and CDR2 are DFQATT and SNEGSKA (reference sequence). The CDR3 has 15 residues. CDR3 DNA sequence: TGCAGTGCGGACCCCACAGCGGGAGTCCCAGATACGCAGTATTTT. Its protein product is CSADPTAGVPDTQYF.